This is a list of T cell receptor beta chains from one sample in a study of vaccination and CD4 T cells after COVID-19. For these TCRs, the target antigens are not known. TCRdb re-analysed the PCR reads in MiXCR, keeping a single row per CDR3 protein. The sample includes under 9,500 distinct CDR3 sequences, about 65% of them seen just once. Sequencing was performed on CD4+ T cells from blood, cultured in vitro. The receptors stem from a human donor who had recovered from COVID-19. Each CDR3 is given with its conserved first and last residue. A D gene is named only where the DNA matches it firmly. Not every row has a clone size; where given, it reads once, few, many or a size class.

J gene: TRBJ1-6; clone size: few; V gene: TRBV7-3; D gene: NA; CDR3 protein: CASSLEQGYGSPLHF; CDR3 DNA: TGTGCCAGCAGCTTAGAACAGGGCTACGGGTCACCCCTCCACTTT
J gene: TRBJ1-5; clone size: NA; V gene: TRBV27; D gene: NA; CDR3 protein: CASSSLSRDSNQPQHF; CDR3 DNA: TGTGCCAGCAGTAGCCTATCCCGGGACAGCAATCAGCCCCAGCATTTT
J gene: TRBJ2-5; clone size: NA; V gene: TRBV5-4; D gene: TRBD2; CDR3 protein: CASSLGGTSGRIQETQYF; CDR3 DNA: TGTGCCAGCAGCTTGGGCGGGACTAGCGGGAGGATACAAGAGACCCAGTACTTC
J gene: TRBJ1-1; clone size: NA; V gene: TRBV2; D gene: TRBD1; CDR3 protein: CASSRQGGKGTMRTEAFF; CDR3 DNA: TGTGCCAGCAGTCGACAGGGAGGTAAGGGTACTATGAGAACTGAAGCTTTCTTT
J gene: TRBJ2-3; clone size: NA; V gene: TRBV6-5; D gene: NA; CDR3 protein: CASSFSQDTQYF; CDR3 DNA: TGTGCCAGCAGTTTTTCTCAGGATACGCAGTATTTT
J gene: TRBJ1-1; clone size: NA; V gene: TRBV19; D gene: NA; CDR3 protein: CASTALTGRNTEAFF; CDR3 DNA: TGTGCCAGTACCGCACTGACAGGTCGGAACACTGAAGCTTTCTTT
J gene: TRBJ2-2; clone size: few; V gene: TRBV6-5; D gene: TRBD1; CDR3 protein: CASSYSFGQGSTGELFF; CDR3 DNA: TGTGCCAGCAGTTACTCGTTCGGACAGGGTAGCACCGGGGAGCTGTTTTTT
J gene: TRBJ2-1; clone size: NA; V gene: TRBV12-3/TRBV12-4; D gene: TRBD1; CDR3 protein: CASSPATDRQQQFF; CDR3 DNA: TGTGCCAGCAGTCCCGCCACGGACAGGCAGCAGCAGTTCTTC
J gene: TRBJ1-1; clone size: few; V gene: TRBV21-1; D gene: NA; CDR3 protein: CASSNTGWDTEAFF; CDR3 DNA: TGTGCCAGCAGCAATACAGGGTGGGACACTGAAGCTTTCTTT
J gene: TRBJ2-3; clone size: NA; V gene: TRBV20-1; D gene: NA; CDR3 protein: CSAWDLNTDTQYF; CDR3 DNA: TGCAGTGCGTGGGACTTGAACACAGATACGCAGTATTTT
J gene: TRBJ1-1; clone size: NA; V gene: TRBV25-1; D gene: NA; CDR3 protein: CASSGRLNTEAFF; CDR3 DNA: TGTGCCAGCAGTGGTAGGTTGAACACTGAAGCTTTCTTT
J gene: TRBJ2-1; clone size: NA; V gene: TRBV20-1; D gene: NA; CDR3 protein: CSARFDREDYNEQFF; CDR3 DNA: TGCAGTGCTAGATTCGATAGGGAGGACTACAATGAGCAGTTCTTC
J gene: TRBJ1-4; clone size: NA; V gene: TRBV27; D gene: NA; CDR3 protein: CASSYRINEKLFF; CDR3 DNA: TGTGCCAGCAGTTACAGGATTAATGAAAAACTGTTTTTT
J gene: TRBJ2-5; clone size: few; V gene: TRBV30; D gene: TRBD2; CDR3 protein: CAWSVSGVLETQYF; CDR3 DNA: TGTGCCTGGAGTGTCAGCGGGGTCCTGGAGACCCAGTACTTC